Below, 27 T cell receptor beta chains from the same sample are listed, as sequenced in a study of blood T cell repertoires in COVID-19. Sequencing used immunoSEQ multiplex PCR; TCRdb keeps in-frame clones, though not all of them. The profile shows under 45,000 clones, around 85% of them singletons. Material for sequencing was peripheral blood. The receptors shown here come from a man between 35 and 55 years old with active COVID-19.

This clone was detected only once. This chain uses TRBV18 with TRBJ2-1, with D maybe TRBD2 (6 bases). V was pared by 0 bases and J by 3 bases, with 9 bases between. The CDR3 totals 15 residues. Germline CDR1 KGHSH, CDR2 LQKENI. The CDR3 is CASSPPGGYYNEQFF. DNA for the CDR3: TGTGCCAGCTCACCACCCGGGGGTTACTACAATGAGCAGTTCTTC. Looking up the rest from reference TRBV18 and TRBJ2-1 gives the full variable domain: NAGVMQNPRHLVRRRGQEARLRCSPMKGHSHVYWYRQLPEEGLKFMVYLQKENIIDESGMPKERFSAEFPKEGPSILRIQQVVRGDSAAYFCASSPPGGYYNEQFFGPGTRLTVL.

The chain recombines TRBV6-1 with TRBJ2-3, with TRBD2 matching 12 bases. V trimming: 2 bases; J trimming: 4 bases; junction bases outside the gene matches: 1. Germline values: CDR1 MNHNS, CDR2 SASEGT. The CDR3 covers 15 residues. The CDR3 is CASSELAGGPDTQYF. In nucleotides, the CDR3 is TGTGCCAGCAGTGAACTAGCGGGAGGGCCAGATACGCAGTATTTT.

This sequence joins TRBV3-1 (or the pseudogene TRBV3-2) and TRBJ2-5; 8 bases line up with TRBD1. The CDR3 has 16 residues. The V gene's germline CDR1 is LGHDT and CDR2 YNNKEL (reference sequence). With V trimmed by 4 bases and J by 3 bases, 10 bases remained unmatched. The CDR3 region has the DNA TGTGCCAGCAGCCGCCGGGACAGGTTTGGTGAAGAGACCCAGTACTTC. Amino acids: CASSRRDRFGEETQYF.

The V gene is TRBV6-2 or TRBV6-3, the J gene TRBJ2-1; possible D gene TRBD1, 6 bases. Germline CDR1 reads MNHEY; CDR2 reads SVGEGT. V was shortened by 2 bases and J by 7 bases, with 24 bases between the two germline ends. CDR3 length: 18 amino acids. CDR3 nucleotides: TGTGCCAGCAGTTACGGCTCTATACTAGGGACAAATTATAATGAGCAGTTCTTC. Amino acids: CASSYGSILGTNYNEQFF.

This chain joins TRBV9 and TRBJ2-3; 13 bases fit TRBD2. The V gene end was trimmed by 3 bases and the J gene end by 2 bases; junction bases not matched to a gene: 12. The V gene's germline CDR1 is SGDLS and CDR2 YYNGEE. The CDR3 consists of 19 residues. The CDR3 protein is CASSDNGLAGEGVTDTQYF. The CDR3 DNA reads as TGTGCCAGCAGCGACAACGGACTAGCGGGAGAGGGAGTCACAGATACGCAGTATTTT.

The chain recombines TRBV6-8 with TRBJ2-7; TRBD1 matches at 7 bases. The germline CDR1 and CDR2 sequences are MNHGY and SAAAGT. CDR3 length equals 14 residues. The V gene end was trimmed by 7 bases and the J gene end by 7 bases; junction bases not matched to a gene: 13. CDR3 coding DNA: TGTGCCAGCACCCTAAGACAGGGTAGGGAAGAGCAGTACTTC. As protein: CASTLRQGREEQYF.

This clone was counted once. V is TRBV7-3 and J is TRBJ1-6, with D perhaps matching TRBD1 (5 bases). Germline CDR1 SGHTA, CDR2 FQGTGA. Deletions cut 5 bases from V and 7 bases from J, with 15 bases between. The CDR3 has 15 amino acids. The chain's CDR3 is CASSTTPQGNSPLHF. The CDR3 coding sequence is TGTGCCAGCAGCACAACCCCCCAGGGAAATTCACCCCTCCACTTT.

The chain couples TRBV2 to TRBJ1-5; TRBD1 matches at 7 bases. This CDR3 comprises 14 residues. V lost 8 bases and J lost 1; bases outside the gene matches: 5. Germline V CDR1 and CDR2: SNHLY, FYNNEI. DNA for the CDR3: TGTGCCAGCTCCGGACAGGCCAGCAATCAGCCCCAGCATTTT. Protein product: CASSGQASNQPQHF.

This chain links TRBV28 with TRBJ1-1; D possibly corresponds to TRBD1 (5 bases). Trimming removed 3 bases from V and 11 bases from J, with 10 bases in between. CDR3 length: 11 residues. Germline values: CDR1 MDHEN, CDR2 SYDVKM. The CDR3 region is CASSLWGEAFF. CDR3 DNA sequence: TGTGCCAGCAGTTTGTGGGGGGAGGCTTTCTTT.

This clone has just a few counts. CDR3 in amino acids: CASSSPRYESPLHF. The CDR3 DNA follows: TGTGCCAGCAGTTCCCCCCGGTACGAATCACCCCTCCACTTT. The rearrangement links TRBV28 to TRBJ1-6; D gene uncertain. CDR3 length equals 14 residues. V was shortened by 4 bases and J by 10 bases, with 14 bases between the two germline ends. Germline V CDR1 and CDR2: MDHEN, SYDVKM.

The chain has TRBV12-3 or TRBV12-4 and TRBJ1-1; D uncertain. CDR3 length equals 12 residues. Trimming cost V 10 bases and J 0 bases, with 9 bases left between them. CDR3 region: CATRGMNTEAFF. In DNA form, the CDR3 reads TGTGCCACCCGAGGTATGAACACTGAAGCTTTCTTT.

The CDR3 protein is CASSPGAATEKLFF. The CDR3 DNA is TGTGCCAGCAGTCCCGGTGCAGCGACTGAAAAACTGTTTTTT. The gene calls are TRBV6-5 and TRBJ1-4; D gene uncertain. This CDR3 has 14 amino acids. V was trimmed by 5 bases and J by 7 bases, leaving 14 bases between them. The germline CDR1 and CDR2 sequences are MNHEY and SVGAGI.

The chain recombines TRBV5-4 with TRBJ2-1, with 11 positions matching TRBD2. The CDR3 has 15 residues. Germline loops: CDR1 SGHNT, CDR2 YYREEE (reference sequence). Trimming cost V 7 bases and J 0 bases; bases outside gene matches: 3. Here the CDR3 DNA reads TGTGCCAGCGGGACTAGCGGTAGCTCCTACAATGAGCAGTTCTTC. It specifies CASGTSGSSYNEQFF. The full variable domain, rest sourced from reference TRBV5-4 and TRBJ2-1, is ETGVTQSPTHLIKTRGQQVTLRCSSQSGHNTVSWYQQALGQGPQFIFQYYREEENGRGNFPPRFSGLQFPNYSSELNVNALELDDSALYLCASGTSGSSYNEQFFGPGTRLTVL.

The CDR3 sequence: CASSYKTASGAHQETQYF. The CDR3 DNA follows: TGTGCCAGCAGTTATAAAACGGCTAGCGGAGCTCACCAAGAGACCCAGTACTTC. The chain has TRBV6-9 and TRBJ2-5; 7 bases agree with TRBD2. Germline-derived CDR1 and CDR2 are MNHGY and SVAAGI. CDR3 length: 18 residues. The V and J ends lost 2 bases and 0 bases, in that order; junction bases with no gene match: 12.

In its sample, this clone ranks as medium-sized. The CDR3 reads CASSVGAGEAYNEQFF. CDR3 coding DNA: TGTGCCAGCAGCGTAGGGGCGGGAGAGGCCTACAATGAGCAGTTCTTC. The chain is built from TRBV9 and TRBJ2-1; 7 bases map to TRBD2. V was clipped by 0 bases and J by 2 bases; unmatched bases: 5. Germline CDR1 SGDLS, CDR2 YYNGEE. The CDR3 consists of 16 residues.

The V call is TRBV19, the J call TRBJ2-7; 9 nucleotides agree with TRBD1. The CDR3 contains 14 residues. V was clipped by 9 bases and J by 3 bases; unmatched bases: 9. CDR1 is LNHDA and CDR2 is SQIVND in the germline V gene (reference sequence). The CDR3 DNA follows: TGTGCCAGCAAACCGGGACAGGGTTACTACGAGCAGTACTTC. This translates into CASKPGQGYYEQYF.

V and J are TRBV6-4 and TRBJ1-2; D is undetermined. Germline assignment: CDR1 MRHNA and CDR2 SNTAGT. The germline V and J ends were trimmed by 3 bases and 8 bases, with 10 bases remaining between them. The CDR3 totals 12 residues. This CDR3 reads CASSEPEDGYTF. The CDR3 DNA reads TGTGCCAGCAGTGAACCGGAGGACGGCTACACCTTC.

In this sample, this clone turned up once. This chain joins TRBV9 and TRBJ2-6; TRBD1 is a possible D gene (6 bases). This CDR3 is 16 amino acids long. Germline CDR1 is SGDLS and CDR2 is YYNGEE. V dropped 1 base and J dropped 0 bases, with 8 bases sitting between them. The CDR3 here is CASSVLGGSGANVLTF. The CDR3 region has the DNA TGTGCCAGCAGCGTACTAGGGGGCTCTGGGGCCAACGTCCTGACTTTC. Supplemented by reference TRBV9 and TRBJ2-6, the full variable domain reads DSGVTQTPKHLITATGQRVTLRCSPRSGDLSVYWYQQSLDQGLQFLIQYYNGEERAKGNILERFSAQQFPDLHSELNLSSLELGDSALYFCASSVLGGSGANVLTFGAGSRLTVL.

CDR3 DNA: TGTGCCAGTAGTCGTGGTGGGACGGGAGAAGAGACCCAGTACTTC. It is translated as CASSRGGTGEETQYF. The chain employs TRBV19 and TRBJ2-5, with D perhaps TRBD2 (6 bases). This CDR3 spans 15 amino acids. Germline V gives CDR1 LNHDA, CDR2 SQIVND (reference sequence). The ends were cut back, 5 bases at V and 3 bases at J, with 16 bases in the middle.

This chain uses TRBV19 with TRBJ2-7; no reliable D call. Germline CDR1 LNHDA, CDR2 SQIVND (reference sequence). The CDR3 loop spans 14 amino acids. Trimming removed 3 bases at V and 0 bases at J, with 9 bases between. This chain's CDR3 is CASSMGPFSYEQYF. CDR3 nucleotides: TGTGCCAGTAGTATGGGCCCGTTCTCCTACGAGCAGTACTTC.

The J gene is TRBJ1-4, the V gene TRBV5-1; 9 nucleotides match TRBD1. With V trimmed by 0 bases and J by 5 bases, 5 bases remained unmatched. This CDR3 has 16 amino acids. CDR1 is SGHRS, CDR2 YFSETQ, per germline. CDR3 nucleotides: TGCGCCAGCAGCTTGGGTTCCGGGACAGGGAATGAAAAACTGTTTTTT. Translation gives CASSLGSGTGNEKLFF.

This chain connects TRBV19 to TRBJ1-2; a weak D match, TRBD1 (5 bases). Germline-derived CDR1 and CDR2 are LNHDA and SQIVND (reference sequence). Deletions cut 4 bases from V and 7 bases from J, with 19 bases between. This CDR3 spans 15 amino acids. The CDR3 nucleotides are TGTGCCAGTAGTACCACGGATGGTGGGGGAGGTGGCTACACCTTC. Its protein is CASSTTDGGGGGYTF.

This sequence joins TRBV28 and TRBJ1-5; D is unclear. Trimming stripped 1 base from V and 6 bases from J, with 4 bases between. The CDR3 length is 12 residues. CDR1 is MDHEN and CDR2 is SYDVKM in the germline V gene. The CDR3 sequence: CASSLFSQPQHF. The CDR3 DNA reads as TGTGCCAGCAGTTTATTTAGTCAGCCCCAGCATTTT. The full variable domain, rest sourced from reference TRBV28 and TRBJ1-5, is DVKVTQSSRYLVKRTGEKVFLECVQDMDHENMFWYRQDPGLGLRLIYFSYDVKMKEKGDIPEGYSVSREKKERFSLILESASTNQTSMYLCASSLFSQPQHFGDGTRLSIL.

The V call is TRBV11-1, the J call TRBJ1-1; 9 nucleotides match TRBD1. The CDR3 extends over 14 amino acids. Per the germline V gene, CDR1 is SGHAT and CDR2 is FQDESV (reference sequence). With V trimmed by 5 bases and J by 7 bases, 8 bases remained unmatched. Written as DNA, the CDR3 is TGTGCCAGCAGCCCAAGCGGGGGACAGGGTGAAGCTTTCTTT. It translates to CASSPSGGQGEAFF. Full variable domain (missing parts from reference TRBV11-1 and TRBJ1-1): EAEVAQSPRYKITEKSQAVAFWCDPISGHATLYWYRQILGQGPELLVQFQDESVVDDSQLPKDRFSAERLKGVDSTLKIQPAELGDSAMYLCASSPSGGQGEAFFGQGTRLTVV.

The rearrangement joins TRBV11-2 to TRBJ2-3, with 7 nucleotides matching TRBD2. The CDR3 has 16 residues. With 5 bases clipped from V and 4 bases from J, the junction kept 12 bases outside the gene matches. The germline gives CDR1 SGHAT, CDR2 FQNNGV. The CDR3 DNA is TGTGCCAGCAGCGGGGGGGATTCATGGGAGGCAGATACGCAGTATTTT. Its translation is CASSGGDSWEADTQYF.

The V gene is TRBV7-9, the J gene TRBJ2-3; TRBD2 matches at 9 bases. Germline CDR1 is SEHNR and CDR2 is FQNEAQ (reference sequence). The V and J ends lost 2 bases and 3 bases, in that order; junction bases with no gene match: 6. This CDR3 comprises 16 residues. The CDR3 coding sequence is TGTGCCAGCAGCTTATACATAGCGGGAGCGACAGATACGCAGTATTTT. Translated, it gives CASSLYIAGATDTQYF.

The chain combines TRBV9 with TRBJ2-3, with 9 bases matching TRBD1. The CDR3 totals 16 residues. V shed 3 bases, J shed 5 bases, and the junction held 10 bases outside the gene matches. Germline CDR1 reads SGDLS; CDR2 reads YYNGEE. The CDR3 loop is CASSGGTGSFLDTQYF. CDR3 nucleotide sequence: TGTGCCAGCAGCGGCGGGACAGGGTCTTTTTTAGATACGCAGTATTTT.